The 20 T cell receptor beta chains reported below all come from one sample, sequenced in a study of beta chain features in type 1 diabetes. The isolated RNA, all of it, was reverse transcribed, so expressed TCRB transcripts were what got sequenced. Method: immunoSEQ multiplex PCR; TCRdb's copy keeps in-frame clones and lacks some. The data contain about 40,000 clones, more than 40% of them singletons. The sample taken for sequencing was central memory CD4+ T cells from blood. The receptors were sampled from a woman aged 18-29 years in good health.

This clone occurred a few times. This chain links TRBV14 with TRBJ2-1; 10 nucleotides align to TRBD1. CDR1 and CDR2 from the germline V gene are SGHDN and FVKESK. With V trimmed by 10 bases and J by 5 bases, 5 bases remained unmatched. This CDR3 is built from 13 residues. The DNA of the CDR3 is TGTGCCACCAGGACAGGGGGTAACAATGAGCAGTTCTTC. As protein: CATRTGGNNEQFF.

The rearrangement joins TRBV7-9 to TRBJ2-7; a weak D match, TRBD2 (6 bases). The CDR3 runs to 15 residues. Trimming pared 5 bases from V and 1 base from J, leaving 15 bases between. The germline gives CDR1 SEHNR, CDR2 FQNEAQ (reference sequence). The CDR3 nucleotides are TGTGCCAGCAGCCAAGAAGCACGGGGGTCCTACGAGCAGTACTTC. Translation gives CASSQEARGSYEQYF.

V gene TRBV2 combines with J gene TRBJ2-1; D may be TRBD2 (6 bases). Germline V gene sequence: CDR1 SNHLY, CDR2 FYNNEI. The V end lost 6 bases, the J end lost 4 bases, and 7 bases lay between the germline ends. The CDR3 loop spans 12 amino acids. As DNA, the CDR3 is TGTGCCAGCAGGGACTATTACAATGAGCAGTTCTTC. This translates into CASRDYYNEQFF.

Here the CDR3 DNA reads TGTGCCTGGAGTCAGACTGGACAGGCGAAGTACTTC. Translating it yields CAWSQTGQAKYF. The V and J genes are TRBV30 and TRBJ2-7; 7 bases agree with TRBD1. The CDR3 covers 12 residues. The germline gives CDR1 GTSNPN, CDR2 SVGIG (reference sequence). V lost 2 bases and J lost 11; bases outside the gene matches: 9.

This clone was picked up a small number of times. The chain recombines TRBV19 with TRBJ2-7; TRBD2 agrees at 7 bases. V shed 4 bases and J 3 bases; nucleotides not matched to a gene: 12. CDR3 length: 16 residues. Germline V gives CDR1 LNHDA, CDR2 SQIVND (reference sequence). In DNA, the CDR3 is TGTGCCAGTAGTAAGGGTCTAGCGGTAGAGGTCTACGAGCAGTACTTC. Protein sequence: CASSKGLAVEVYEQYF.

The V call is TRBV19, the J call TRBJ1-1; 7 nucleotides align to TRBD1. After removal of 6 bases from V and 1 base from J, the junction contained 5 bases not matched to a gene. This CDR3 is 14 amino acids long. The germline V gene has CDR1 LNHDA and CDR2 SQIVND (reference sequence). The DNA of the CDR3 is TGTGCCAGTAGCATACAGGGGACGAACACTGAAGCTTTCTTT. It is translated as CASSIQGTNTEAFF.

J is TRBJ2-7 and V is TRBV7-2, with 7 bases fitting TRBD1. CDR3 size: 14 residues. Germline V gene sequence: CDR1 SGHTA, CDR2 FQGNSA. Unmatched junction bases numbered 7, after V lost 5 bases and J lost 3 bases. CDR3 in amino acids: CASSPRQGNYEQYF. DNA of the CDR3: TGTGCCAGCAGCCCTAGACAGGGTAACTACGAGCAGTACTTC.

DNA for the CDR3: TGCGCCAGCAGCTTGGGGCAGTCAACTAATGAAAAACTGTTTTTT. It translates to CASSLGQSTNEKLFF. The chain joins TRBV5-1 to TRBJ1-4, with D uncertain. Deletions cut 0 bases from V and 0 bases from J, with 6 bases between. This CDR3 has 15 residues. CDR1 is SGHRS and CDR2 is YFSETQ in the germline V gene.

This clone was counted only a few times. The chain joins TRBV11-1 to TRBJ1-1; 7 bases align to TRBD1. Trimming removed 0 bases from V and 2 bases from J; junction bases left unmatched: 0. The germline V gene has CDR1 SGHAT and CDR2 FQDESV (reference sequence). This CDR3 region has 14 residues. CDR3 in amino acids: CASSLAGGNTEAFF. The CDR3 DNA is TGTGCCAGCAGCTTAGCAGGGGGCAACACTGAAGCTTTCTTT.

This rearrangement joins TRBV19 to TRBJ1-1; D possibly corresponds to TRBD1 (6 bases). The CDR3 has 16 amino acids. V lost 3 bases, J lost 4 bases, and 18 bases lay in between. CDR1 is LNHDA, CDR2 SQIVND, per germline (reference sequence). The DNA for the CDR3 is TGTGCCAGTAGTATTAAGATTGGGGGCGAGAGCACTGAAGCTTTCTTT. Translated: CASSIKIGGESTEAFF.

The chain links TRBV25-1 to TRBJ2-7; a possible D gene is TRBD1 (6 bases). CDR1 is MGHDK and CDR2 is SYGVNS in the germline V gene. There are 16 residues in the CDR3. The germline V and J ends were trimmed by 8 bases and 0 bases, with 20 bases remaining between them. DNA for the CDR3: TGTGCCAGCCCCTCCCCCCCAGGGGAGCCCTCCTACGAGCAGTACTTC. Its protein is CASPSPPGEPSYEQYF.

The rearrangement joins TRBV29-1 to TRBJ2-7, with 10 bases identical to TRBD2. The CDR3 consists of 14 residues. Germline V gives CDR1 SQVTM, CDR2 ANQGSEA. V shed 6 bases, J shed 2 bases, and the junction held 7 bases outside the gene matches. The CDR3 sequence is CSVRTSGEPYEQYF. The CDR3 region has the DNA TGCAGCGTCCGGACTAGCGGAGAACCCTACGAGCAGTACTTC.

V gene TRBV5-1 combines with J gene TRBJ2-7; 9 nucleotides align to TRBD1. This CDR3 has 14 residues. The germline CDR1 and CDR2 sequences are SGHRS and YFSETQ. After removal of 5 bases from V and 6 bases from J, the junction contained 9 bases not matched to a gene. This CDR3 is CASRSRGQGSEQYF. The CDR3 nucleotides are TGCGCCAGCAGAAGTCGGGGACAGGGATCCGAGCAGTACTTC.

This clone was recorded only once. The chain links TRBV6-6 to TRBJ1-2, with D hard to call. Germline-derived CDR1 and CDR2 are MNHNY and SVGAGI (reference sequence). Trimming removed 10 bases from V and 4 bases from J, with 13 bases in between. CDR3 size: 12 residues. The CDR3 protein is CATSPGSYGYTF. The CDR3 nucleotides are TGTGCCACCTCGCCGGGGTCCTATGGCTACACCTTC.

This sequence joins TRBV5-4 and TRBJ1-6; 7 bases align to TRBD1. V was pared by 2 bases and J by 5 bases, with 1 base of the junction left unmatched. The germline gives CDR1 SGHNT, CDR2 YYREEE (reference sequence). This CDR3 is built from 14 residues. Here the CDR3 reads CASSFDRDNSPLHF. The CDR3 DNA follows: TGTGCCAGCAGCTTTGACAGGGATAATTCACCCCTCCACTTT.

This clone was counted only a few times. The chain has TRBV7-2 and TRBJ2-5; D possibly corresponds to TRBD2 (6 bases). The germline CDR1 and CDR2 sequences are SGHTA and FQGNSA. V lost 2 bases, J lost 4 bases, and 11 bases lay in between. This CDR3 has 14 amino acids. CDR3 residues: CASSLNPSAETQYF. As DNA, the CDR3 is TGTGCCAGCAGCTTAAACCCTAGCGCAGAGACCCAGTACTTC.

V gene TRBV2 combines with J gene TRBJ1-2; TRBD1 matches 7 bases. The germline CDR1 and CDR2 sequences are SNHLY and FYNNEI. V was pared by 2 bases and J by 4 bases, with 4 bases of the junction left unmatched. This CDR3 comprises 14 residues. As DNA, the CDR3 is TGTGCCAGCAGTGAAAAGAGGACAGGCTATGGCTACACCTTC. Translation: CASSEKRTGYGYTF.

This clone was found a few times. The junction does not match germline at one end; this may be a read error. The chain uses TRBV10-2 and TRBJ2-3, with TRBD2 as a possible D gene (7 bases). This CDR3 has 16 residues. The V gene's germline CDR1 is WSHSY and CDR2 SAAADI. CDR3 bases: TGCGCCGCCTCGGAGAGACGGGGGGCCACCACAAATACGCAGTATTTT. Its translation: CAASERRGATTNTQYF.

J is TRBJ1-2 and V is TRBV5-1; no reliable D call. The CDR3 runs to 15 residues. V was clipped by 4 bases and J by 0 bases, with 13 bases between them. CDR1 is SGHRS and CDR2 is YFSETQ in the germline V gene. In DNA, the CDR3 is TGCGCCAGCAGCAGGGAGGGTAAAGCTAACTATGGCTACACCTTC. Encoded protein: CASSREGKANYGYTF.

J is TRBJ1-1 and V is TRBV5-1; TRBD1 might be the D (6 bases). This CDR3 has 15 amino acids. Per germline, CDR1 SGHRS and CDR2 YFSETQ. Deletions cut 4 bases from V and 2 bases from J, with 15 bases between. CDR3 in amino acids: CASSPSQGFNTEAFF. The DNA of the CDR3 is TGCGCCAGCAGCCCTTCGCAGGGGTTTAACACTGAAGCTTTCTTT. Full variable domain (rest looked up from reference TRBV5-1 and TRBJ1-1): KAGVTQTPRYLIKTRGQQVTLSCSPISGHRSVSWYQQTPGQGLQFLFEYFSETQRNKGNFPGRFSGRQFSNSRSEMNVSTLELGDSALYLCASSPSQGFNTEAFFGQGTRLTVV.